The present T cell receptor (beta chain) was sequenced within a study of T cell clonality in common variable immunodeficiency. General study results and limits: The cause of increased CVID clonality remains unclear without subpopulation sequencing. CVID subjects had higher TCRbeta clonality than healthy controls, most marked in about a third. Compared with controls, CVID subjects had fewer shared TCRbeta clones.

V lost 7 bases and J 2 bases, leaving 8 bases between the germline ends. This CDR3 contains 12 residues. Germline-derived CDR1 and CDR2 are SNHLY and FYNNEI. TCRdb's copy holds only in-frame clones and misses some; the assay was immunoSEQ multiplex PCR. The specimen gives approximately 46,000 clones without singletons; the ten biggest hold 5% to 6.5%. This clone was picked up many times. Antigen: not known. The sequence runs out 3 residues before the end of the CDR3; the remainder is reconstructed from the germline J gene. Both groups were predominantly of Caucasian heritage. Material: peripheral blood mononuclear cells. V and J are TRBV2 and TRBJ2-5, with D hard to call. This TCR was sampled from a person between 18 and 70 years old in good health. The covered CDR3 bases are TGTGCCAGCAATGAGTTACAAGAGACC. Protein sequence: CASNELQET. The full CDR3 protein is CASNELQETQYF. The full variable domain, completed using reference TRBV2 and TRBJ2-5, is EPEVTQTPSHQVTQMGQEVILRCVPISNHLYFYWYRQILGQKVEFLVSFYNNEISEKSEIFDDQFSVERPDGSNFTLKIRSTKLEDSAMYFCASNELQETQYFGPGTRLLVL.